The clone carrying this TCR beta chain was counted once. The data belong to a study of OX40 agonist ivuxolimab in advanced cancers. The overall study: Ivuxolimab was delivered to patients intravenously every 2 weeks at doses spanning 0.01 to 10 mg/kg. Patients were 82.7% male with ages about 20 to 79, mean roughly 64.

Here immunoSEQ multiplex PCR was the method, and the copy in TCRdb shows in-frame clones only, minus some. The repertoire holds around 70,000 clones, with over 75% as singletons. CDR3 length equals 13 residues. Germline assignment: CDR1 LGHNA and CDR2 YNFKEQ. V lost 0 bases and J lost 6, with 8 bases in between. People who had autoimmune disease history or systemic immunosuppression were excluded. The clonotype comes from an adult with an advanced solid tumor such as melanoma, head and neck, liver or kidney cancer. The sample was CD4+ or CD8+ T cells sorted from blood, taken in a trial of the OX40 agonist ivuxolimab. The J gene is TRBJ2-5, the V gene TRBV4-2; no clear D gene. The CDR3: CASSQEFGKTQYF. The CDR3 DNA follows: TGTGCCAGCAGCCAAGAGTTCGGAAAGACCCAGTACTTC.